The T cell receptor beta chain under discussion was sequenced for a study of cytomegalovirus exposure and HLA in healthy donors (dated 2017 in TCRdb). Background for the entire study: An earlier analysis of roughly 500 of the donors reported 250 to 350 Gb of sequence data and some 100 million unique TCR beta sequences from about 200 million T cells. Around 320 gigabases of sequencing data and around 87 million unique TCR sequences were included in an early release covering 550 to 650 HLA-typed donors. Of the 300 to 500 genotyped donors, 65% to 90% were placed in the genetic ancestry cluster associated with self-reported Caucasian donors. The aim of the study was to test whether cataloging public T cell receptors could identify signatures of past pathogen exposure. Using immunosequencing, the study profiled T cell repertoires from 666 subjects and related those repertoires to cytomegalovirus serostatus. In addition to the first cohort of hundreds of subjects, a separate validation cohort of around 110 different subjects was used. The study combined high-throughput TCR immunosequencing, statistical association of individual TCRs with disease status, and machine learning to predict cytomegalovirus infection status. To study patterns of TCR occurrence, a later analysis re-analyzed previously published TCR beta repertoires from around 700 donors and added high-resolution HLA genotyping. The later analysis used no new phenotypic data to find candidate immune exposures, relying instead on TCR beta sequences and their occurrence across donors. In an earlier analysis of 587 of the donors, high-throughput TCR beta sequencing was used to judge whether each TCR beta V gene segment behaved as functional or pseudogenic. Donor age, sex, ethnicity and CMV serostatus were collected together with the repertoire data. A later genetic analysis took genome-wide SNP genotypes for about 65% of the 666 donors and used that subset as a discovery cohort. Every repertoire in the discovery cohort had been generated on one and the same sequencing platform. HLA typing covered class I and class II loci at four-digit resolution. Typing coverage differed by locus: A, B, C, DRB1 and DQB1 were typed in about 620-640 donors, DQA1 in roughly 510, DPA1 in nearly 610, and DPB1 in just under 490. Roughly five DR-DQ haplotypes were treated as single units for association and clustering because of strong linkage in the cohort. Across 300 to 400 genotyped donors of the cohort, an average of roughly 230,000 unique TCR beta nucleotide sequences per donor were sequenced, and roughly 20% of those sequences were non-productive.

Library construction relied on the immunoSEQ multiplex PCR assay. For the multiplex PCR, a mixture combining 60 forward primers for TCR Vbeta segments and 13 reverse primers for TCR Jbeta segments was used. Amplification of the CDR3 region of rearranged TCR beta genes was performed with a multiplex PCR assay on genomic DNA. The amplified TCR beta libraries were sequenced on the Illumina HiSeq System as 87-base-pair reads. The study's own analysis went as follows. In a later analysis, 80 million or so unique TCR beta chains were counted across the roughly 670 repertoires, and around 10 million of these chains were shared by at least two donors. To remove PCR and sequencing errors, raw reads were error-corrected and collapsed into unique sequences using a nearest-neighbor algorithm that merged closely related sequences. To assign V, D and J gene segments, CDR3 sequences were aligned to IMGT reference sequences. Each retained sequence needed at least a six-nucleotide match to both a V gene segment and a J gene segment. A rearrangement was called productive if the CDR3 had no stop codons and remained in frame with V and J, and every other rearrangement was called non-productive. Following IMGT convention, CDR3 was defined as the stretch from the second conserved V-encoded cysteine to the conserved J-encoded phenylalanine. The earlier analysis of roughly 590 of the donors excluded any sequence lacking an unambiguous match to a single V gene segment. An earlier analysis of over 450 of the donors classified V segments as functional when productive rearrangements were above 56.7% and as segregating when the standard deviation between donors was above 5%. A statistical classification framework was built for diagnosing cytomegalovirus status from the catalog of TCR beta chain sequences. In a later analysis, V and J genes were assigned by comparing TCR nucleotide sequences against IMGT/GENE-DB human TR gene sequences. A later analysis assigned CDR3 sequences and most-parsimonious VDJ recombination scenarios with the TCRdist pipeline. In a later analysis, each TCR beta chain was defined by its CDR3 amino acid sequence together with its V-gene family, and reads lacking a unique V-gene family were excluded. As a way to deal with suspected cross-contamination and a sequencing artifact, a later analysis dropped approximately 590 nucleotide sequences that were highly shared and had low generation probability. In a later analysis, a clonal expansion index was calculated for each public chain from normalized within-repertoire ranks of inferred template counts. A later analysis computed generation probabilities with a VDJ recombination model fitted to out-of-frame rearrangements, and checked the results against IGoR. A later analysis scored TCR-TCR, TCR-HLA and TCR-CMV co-occurrence with hypergeometric tests, applying a repertoire-size bias correction to TCR pairs. In a later analysis, false discovery rates were estimated by permuting HLA or CMV assignments 20 times. A later analysis grouped co-occurring TCRs with DBSCAN, adding TCRdist sequence similarity when clustering within HLA-allele-positive subsets. For co-occurrence clustering, repertoires with fewer than 30,000 or more than 120,000 public chains were excluded, along with 4 to 6 repertoires with anomalous nucleotide sharing. Imported from immuneACCESS, the table was reduced by TCRdb to in-frame sequences with V and J called. These copies leave out some clones; in studies compared against another copy, an unresolved V gene accounts for under half, and the cause of the remainder is not known. The V and J calls and clone size come from that table; D and trimming were worked out from the DNA. Counted in this sample were 70,000 to 80,000 clones; less than 80% of them appeared once. Jointly, the top ten make up 8% to 10% of the sample.

As regards this clone: This clone's antigen is unknown. No base quality information exists; no much larger clone differs at one position. Other nucleotide sequences in the sample specify the same CDR3.

Broader findings and caveats from the paper: A further reported finding was that TCR beta sequences accurately predicted the HLA-A and HLA-B alleles for most subjects in the first cohort. Most TCR sequences were seen in very few donors, while some public TCRs were found in many individuals. In a later analysis, the rate of TCR association differed among HLA loci, with DRB1 alleles having the most associated TCRs and HLA-C alleles having the fewest. Because some donors lacked HLA typing at each locus, the association tests relied only on the typed subset. When HLA alleles, especially DR and DQ, strongly co-occurred, attributing TCR associations to individual alleles was difficult. The 87-base-pair reads could not distinguish some IMGT-functional V segments, including TRBV6-2 and TRBV6-3, so those segments were excluded. At a false discovery rate of 0.05, a later analysis linked approximately 18,000 TCR beta sequences to specific HLA alleles. In a later genetic analysis, fewer N-insertions in productive TCRs were reported among donors in an Asian-associated ancestry cluster than the roughly 710-donor mean. A few of the identified cytomegalovirus-associated TCR beta chains were confirmed in vitro to be specific for cytomegalovirus antigens. An association between a missense DCLRE1C variant and V-gene and J-gene trimming of TCR beta chains was found in a later genetic analysis and replicated in an independent cohort. The authors suggested that the approach could potentially be extended to other disease states and immunological phenotypes. Cytomegalovirus status was reported to be diagnosed by the classifier with high specificity and sensitivity in both the original and validation cohorts. Most CMV-associated TCR beta chains appeared to be HLA-restricted in a later analysis, and the HLA associations seemed to be driven largely by CMV exposure. The earlier analysis of some 540 of the donors excluded some 16 rarely observed V segments, including chromosome 9 orphons, because counts were too low. In an earlier analysis of several hundred of the donors, most TCR beta V segments were observed in productive rearrangements about 90% or about 30% of the time, broadly matching IMGT annotations. In a later analysis, HLA-associated TCR beta chains showed more clonal expansion and lower generation probabilities than non-associated chains that were equally common. Linkage disequilibrium might explain the correlated functional status among segregating V segments, but an unknown experimental factor could not be ruled out. Several of the top co-occurrence clusters appeared to be linked to parvovirus B19, influenza, CMV and Epstein-Barr virus, according to a later analysis. The study gave a list of 150 to 200 TCR beta chains associated with cytomegalovirus. The only immune exposure information available for the cohort was CMV serostatus. Roughly uniform sequencing depth across donors was assumed in presence/absence analyses, although this assumption may not hold. The sequencing pipeline was judged likely to have produced a cluster of highly shared sequence variants as a technical artifact. This cohort had only TCR beta chains sequenced, and the lack of alpha or paired-chain data limited which features could be detected.

The cohort was made up of 500 to 850 healthy bone marrow donors. Cohort members were all nominally healthy when sampled, although unrecorded immune exposures were likely present. The donor tested CMV seropositive and was one of the 289 seropositive cohort members. A peripheral blood sample was provided by each donor, and peripheral blood mononuclear cells were used for TCR beta sequencing. Genomic DNA was extracted from the blood cell samples with the Qiagen DNeasy Blood Extraction Kit. From a lookup of the germline V gene (reference sequence), CDR1 and CDR2 are LNHDA and SQIVND. Including the terminal cysteine and phenylalanine, the CDR3 comprises 16 residues. CDR3 DNA only is kept here, 48 bases in frame from base 1. After removal of 5 bases from V and 3 bases from J, the junction retains 5 bases not matched to a gene.

Sequencing was done on a sample of PBMCs. The origin of this receptor is a woman in her thirties or forties in good health and CMV-seropositive. Recombination linked TRBV19 to TRBJ1-6; the junction holds 9 bases that match TRBD1. The CDR3 protein sequence reads: CASSVTGGLYNSPLHF. The nucleotide sequence reads as follows: TGTGCCAGTAGTGTGACAGGGGGTCTCTATAATTCACCCCTCCACTTT.